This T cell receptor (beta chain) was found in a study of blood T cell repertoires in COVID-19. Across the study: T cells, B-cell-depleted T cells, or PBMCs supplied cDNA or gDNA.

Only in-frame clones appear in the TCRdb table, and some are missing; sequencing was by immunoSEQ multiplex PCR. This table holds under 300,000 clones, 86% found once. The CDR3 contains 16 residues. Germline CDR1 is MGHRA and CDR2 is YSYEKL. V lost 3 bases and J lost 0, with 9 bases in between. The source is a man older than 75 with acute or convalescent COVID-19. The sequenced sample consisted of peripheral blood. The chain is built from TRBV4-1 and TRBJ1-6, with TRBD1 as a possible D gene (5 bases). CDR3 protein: CASSQTVSSYNSPLHF. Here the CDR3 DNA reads TGCGCCAGCAGCCAGACAGTTAGCTCCTATAATTCACCCCTCCACTTT.